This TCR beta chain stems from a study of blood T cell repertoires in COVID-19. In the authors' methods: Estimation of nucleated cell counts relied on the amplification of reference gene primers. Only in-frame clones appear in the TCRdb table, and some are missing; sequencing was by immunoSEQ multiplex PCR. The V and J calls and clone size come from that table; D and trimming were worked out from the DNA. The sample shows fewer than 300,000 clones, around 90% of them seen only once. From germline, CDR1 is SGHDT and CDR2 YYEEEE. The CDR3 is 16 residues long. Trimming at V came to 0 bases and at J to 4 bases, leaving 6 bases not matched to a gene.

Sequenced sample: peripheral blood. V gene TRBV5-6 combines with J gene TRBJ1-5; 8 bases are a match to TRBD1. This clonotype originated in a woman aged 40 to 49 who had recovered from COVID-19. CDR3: CASSLAGTGGNQPQHF. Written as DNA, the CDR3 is TGTGCCAGCAGCTTGGCCGGGACAGGTGGAAATCAGCCCCAGCATTTT. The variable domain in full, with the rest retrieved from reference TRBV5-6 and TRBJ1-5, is DAGVTQSPTHLIKTRGQQVTLRCSPKSGHDTVSWYQQALGQGPQFIFQYYEEEERQRGNFPDRFSGHQFPNYSSELNVNALLLGDSALYLCASSLAGTGGNQPQHFGDGTRLSIL.